Following are 13 T cell receptor beta chains from one sample sequenced in a study of cytomegalovirus exposure and HLA in healthy donors. The PCR employed 60 Vbeta primers together with 13 Jbeta primers. Some clones are missing from TCRdb's copy, which holds only in-frame ones; the method was immunoSEQ multiplex PCR. The sample includes around 68,000 clones, approximately 68% seen only once; the top ten take 11%. Input material: PBMCs. The origin of the receptors is a woman in her 30s in good health and CMV-seronegative.

This chain links TRBV5-1 with TRBJ2-7, with D possibly matching TRBD2 (5 bases). Deletions cut 0 bases from V and 1 base from J, with 11 bases between. CDR1 and CDR2 (germline): SGHRS, YFSETQ. There are 15 residues in the CDR3. CDR3: CASSLDGSESYEQYF. CDR3 DNA: TGCGCCAGCAGCTTGGATGGGAGTGAATCCTACGAGCAGTACTTC.

The chain employs TRBV7-3 and TRBJ1-1; TRBD1 agrees at 8 bases. The CDR3 contains 15 residues. Trimming removed 0 bases from V and 4 bases from J; junction bases left unmatched: 4. CDR1 is SGHTA and CDR2 is FQGTGA in the germline V gene. The CDR3 DNA reads TGTGCCAGCAGCTTAACGCAGGGGGCCGTCACTGAAGCTTTCTTT. It yields the protein CASSLTQGAVTEAFF.

This sequence joins TRBV27 and TRBJ2-5; 9 positions agree with TRBD1. The CDR3 runs 18 residues. Trimming took 5 bases from V and 2 from J; bases not matched to a gene: 15. Germline CDR1 reads MNHEY; CDR2 reads SMNVEV (reference sequence). The CDR3, as DNA: TGTGCCAGCAGTAGCGAGGGACAGGGTTCCCCAATACAAGAGACCCAGTACTTC. This translates into CASSSEGQGSPIQETQYF.

This sequence joins TRBV5-1 and TRBJ2-2; 14 bases line up with TRBD2. In germline, CDR1 is SGHRS, CDR2 YFSETQ. V shed 8 bases and J 5 bases; nucleotides not matched to a gene: 5. This CDR3 has 15 amino acids. In DNA form, the CDR3 reads TGCGCCAGTCACGGGACTAGCGGGGGAACCGGGGAGCTGTTTTTT. Its translation: CASHGTSGGTGELFF.

The chain combines TRBV4-2 with TRBJ1-2; TRBD1 aligns across 12 bases. V shed 0 bases, J shed 5 bases, and the junction held 7 bases outside the gene matches. Germline CDR1 LGHNA, CDR2 YNFKEQ. This CDR3 spans 17 amino acids. The CDR3 nucleotides are TGTGCCAGCAGCCAAGATACCGGGACAGGGGGCGAGTATGGCTACACCTTC. Protein: CASSQDTGTGGEYGYTF.

J is TRBJ2-2 and V is TRBV30; unclear D gene. CDR1 is GTSNPN, CDR2 SVGIG, per germline (reference sequence). Trimming cost V 0 bases and J 0 bases, with 14 bases left between them. The length of the CDR3 is 17 residues. CDR3 loop: CAWSVPRISTNTGELFF. The DNA of the CDR3 is TGTGCCTGGAGTGTCCCCAGGATTTCCACGAACACCGGGGAGCTGTTTTTT.

V and J are TRBV7-9 and TRBJ1-6, with D maybe TRBD1 (5 bases). V was trimmed by 6 bases and J by 2 bases, leaving 11 bases between them. CDR1 is SEHNR, CDR2 FQNEAQ, per germline (reference sequence). CDR3 length: 15 amino acids. The CDR3 bases are TGTGCCAGCAGACCCGTGGACACCTATAATTCACCCCTCCACTTT. This translates into CASRPVDTYNSPLHF.

This clone has only one observation. The chain uses TRBV6-6 and TRBJ1-5; 7 nucleotides align to TRBD1. CDR3 length: 16 residues. Trimming at V came to 6 bases and at J to 1 base, leaving 9 bases not matched to a gene. From germline, CDR1 is MNHNY and CDR2 SVGAGI (reference sequence). CDR3 amino acids: CASRALRGQSNQPQHF. The CDR3 DNA is TGTGCCAGCAGAGCACTTAGGGGGCAGAGCAATCAGCCCCAGCATTTT.

A few counts support this clone. This chain uses TRBV30 with TRBJ2-5; no clear D. Per the germline V gene, CDR1 is GTSNPN and CDR2 is SVGIG (reference sequence). Trimming removed 0 bases from V and 6 bases from J, with 8 bases in between. This CDR3 contains 12 residues. This CDR3 reads CAWSVGIQTQYF. DNA for the CDR3: TGTGCCTGGAGTGTTGGCATTCAGACCCAGTACTTC.

The gene calls are TRBV5-1 and TRBJ1-1; the D gene is possibly TRBD1 (6 bases). Germline V gene data show CDR1 as SGHRS and CDR2 as YFSETQ. Trimming removed 2 bases from V and 6 bases from J, with 14 bases in between. This CDR3 is 14 amino acids long. CDR3: CASSLQGGSAEAFF. CDR3 in DNA: TGCGCCAGCAGCTTACAGGGAGGGAGCGCTGAAGCTTTCTTT.

A note on this clone: The sample contains more than one DNA sequence encoding this CDR3. This rearrangement joins TRBV20-1 to TRBJ2-3, with D perhaps TRBD2 (5 bases). The CDR3 loop spans 11 amino acids. Germline V CDR1 and CDR2: DFQATT, SNEGSKA (reference sequence). Between the trimmed V and J ends, which lost 4 bases and 5 bases, there was a span of 7 bases. CDR3 residues: CSATLEDTQYF. The CDR3 DNA is TGCAGTGCTACACTAGAAGATACGCAGTATTTT.

This clone appeared a single time. This chain joins TRBV18 and TRBJ1-1, with 8 positions matching TRBD1. The CDR3 covers 14 residues. J lost 1 base, V lost 5 bases, and 3 bases had no gene match. The germline CDR1 and CDR2 sequences are KGHSH and LQKENI. The CDR3 sequence is CASSVTGANTEAFF. For the CDR3, the DNA is TGTGCCAGCTCAGTGACAGGGGCGAACACTGAAGCTTTCTTT.

The CDR3 nucleotides are TGTGCCAGCAGCTTAATGGTGGCAGGACAGGGTCCAAACATTCAGTACTTC. Amino acid sequence: CASSLMVAGQGPNIQYF. The gene calls are TRBV5-4 and TRBJ2-4, with 8 bases aligning to TRBD1. The CDR3 covers 17 residues. V trimming: 2 bases; J trimming: 6 bases; junction bases outside the gene matches: 13. Germline lookup yields CDR1 SGHNT and CDR2 YYREEE (reference sequence).